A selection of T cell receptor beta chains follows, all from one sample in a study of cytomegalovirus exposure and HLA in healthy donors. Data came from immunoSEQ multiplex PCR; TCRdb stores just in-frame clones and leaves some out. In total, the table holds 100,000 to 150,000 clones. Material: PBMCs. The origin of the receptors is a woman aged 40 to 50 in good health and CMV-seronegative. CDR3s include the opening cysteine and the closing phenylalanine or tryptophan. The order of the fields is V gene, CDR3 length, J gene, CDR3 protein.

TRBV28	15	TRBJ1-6	CASTLGGSYNSPLHF
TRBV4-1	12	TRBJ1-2	CASSQGSTGCTF
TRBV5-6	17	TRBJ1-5	CASSLGGGRASGQPQHF
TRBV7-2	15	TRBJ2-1	CASTESSSAYNEQFF
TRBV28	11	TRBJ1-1	CASSSDTEAFF
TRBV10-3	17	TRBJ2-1	CAILGSGSQSSYNEQFF
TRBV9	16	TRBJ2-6	CASSIRGTAGANVLTF
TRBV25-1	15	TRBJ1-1	CASSDRTGTGTEAFF
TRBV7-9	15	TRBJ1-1	CASSSGQGRNTEAFF
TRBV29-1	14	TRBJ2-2	CSVERTENTGELFF
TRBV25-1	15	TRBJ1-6	CASSELTGGDSPLHF
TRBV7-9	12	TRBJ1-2	CASSGEGYGYTF
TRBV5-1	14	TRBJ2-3	CASSGYRGTDTQYF
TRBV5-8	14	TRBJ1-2	CASSHRDSPYGYTF
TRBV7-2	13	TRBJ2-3	CASSEQSTDTQYF
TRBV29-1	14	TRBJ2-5	CSVAGGRILETQYF
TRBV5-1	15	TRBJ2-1	CASSGTSGGLNEQFF
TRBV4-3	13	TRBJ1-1	CASSQGRGTEAFF
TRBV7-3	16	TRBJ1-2	CASSLSVRQAHYGYTF
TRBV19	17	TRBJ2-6	CASTPAGARSGANVLTF
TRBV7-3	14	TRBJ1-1	CASSLMGGNTEAFF
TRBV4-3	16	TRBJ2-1	CASSQDRRGKRNEQFF
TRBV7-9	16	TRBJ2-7	CASIPIDSSSSYEQYF
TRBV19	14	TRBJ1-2	CASSNTGGTNGYTF
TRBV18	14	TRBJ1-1	CASSQEDKNTEAFF
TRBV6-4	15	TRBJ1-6	CASSDSPGNNSPLHF
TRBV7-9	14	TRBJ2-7	CASRASGGAVEQYF
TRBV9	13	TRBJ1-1	CASRAAGNTEAFF
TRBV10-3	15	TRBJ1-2	CAISESTGRVYGYTF
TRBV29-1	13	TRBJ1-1	CSVLSGGGTEAFF
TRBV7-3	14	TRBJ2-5	CASSLMGAAETQYF
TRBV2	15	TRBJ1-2	CASSYTTGGGYGYTF
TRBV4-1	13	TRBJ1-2	CASSNLLSGGYTF
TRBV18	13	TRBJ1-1	CASSPTRDTEAFF
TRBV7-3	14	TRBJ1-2	CASSSTGTAYGYTF
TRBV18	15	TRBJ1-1	CASSPPTGRNTEAFF
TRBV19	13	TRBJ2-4	CASSGLAKNIQYF
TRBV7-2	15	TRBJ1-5	CASSLVGARNQPQHF
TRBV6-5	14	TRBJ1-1	CASSYGVEVTEAFF
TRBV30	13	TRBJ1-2	CAWSGDINYGYTF
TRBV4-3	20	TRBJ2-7	CASSQDRQGSHRLTSNEQYF
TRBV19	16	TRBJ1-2	CASSTGGNLPNYGYTF
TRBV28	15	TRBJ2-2	CASSFSGGAAGELFF
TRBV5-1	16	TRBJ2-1	CASSPLGSGGIHEQFF
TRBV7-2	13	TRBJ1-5	CASSSNSGTPQHF
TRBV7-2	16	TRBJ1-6	CASSPNLAVNNSPLHF
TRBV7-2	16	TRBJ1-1	CASSPRDSLWTTEAFF
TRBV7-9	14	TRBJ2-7	CASSLGDSPYEQYF
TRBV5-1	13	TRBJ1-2	CASSLETGAGYTF
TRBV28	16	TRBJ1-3	CASTSIGHFSGNTIYF
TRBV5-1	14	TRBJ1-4	CASSSGTVSEKLFF
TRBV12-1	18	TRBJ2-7	CASSFFSRPDRGWLSRYF
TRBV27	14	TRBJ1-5	CASSLIGRNQPQHF
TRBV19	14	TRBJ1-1	CASSIWGRTVEAFF